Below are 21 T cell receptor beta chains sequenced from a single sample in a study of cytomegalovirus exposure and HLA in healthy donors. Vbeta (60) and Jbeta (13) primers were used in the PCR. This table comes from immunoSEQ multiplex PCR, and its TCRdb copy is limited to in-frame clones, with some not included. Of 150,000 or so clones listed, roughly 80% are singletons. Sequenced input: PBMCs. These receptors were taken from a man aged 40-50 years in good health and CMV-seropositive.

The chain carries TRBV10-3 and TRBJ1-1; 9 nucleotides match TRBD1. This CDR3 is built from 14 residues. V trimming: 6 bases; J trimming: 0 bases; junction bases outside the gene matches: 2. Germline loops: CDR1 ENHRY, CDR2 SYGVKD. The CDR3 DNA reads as TGTGCCATCAGCGGACAGGGGTTGAACACTGAAGCTTTCTTT. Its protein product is CAISGQGLNTEAFF.

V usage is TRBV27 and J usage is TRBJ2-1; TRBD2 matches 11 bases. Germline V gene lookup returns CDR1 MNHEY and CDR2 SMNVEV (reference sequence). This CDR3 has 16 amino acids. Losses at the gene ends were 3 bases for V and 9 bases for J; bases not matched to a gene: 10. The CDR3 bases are TGTGCCAGCAGTTTCTCGCTAGCGGGAGGTGTGGGTGAGCAGTTCTTC. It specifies CASSFSLAGGVGEQFF.

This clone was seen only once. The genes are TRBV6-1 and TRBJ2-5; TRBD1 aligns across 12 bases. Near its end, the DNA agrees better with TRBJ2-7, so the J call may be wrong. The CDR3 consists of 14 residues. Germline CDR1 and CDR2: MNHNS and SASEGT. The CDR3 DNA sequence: TGTGCCAGCAGACCCGGGACAGGGGGCTCCGAGCAGTACTTC. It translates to CASRPGTGGSEQYF.

CDR3 amino acids: CASSIGGRGIYGQYF. The CDR3, as DNA: TGTGCCAGCAGTATAGGCGGGAGAGGGATCTATGGGCAGTACTTC. The rearrangement uses TRBV2 and TRBJ2-7; 7 bases are shared with TRBD2. Looked up from germline, CDR1 is SNHLY and CDR2 is FYNNEI. J was trimmed by 9 bases and V by 5 bases; bases with no gene match: 16. This CDR3 comprises 15 residues. Supplemented by reference TRBV2 and TRBJ2-7, the full variable domain reads EPEVTQTPSHQVTQMGQEVILRCVPISNHLYFYWYRQILGQKVEFLVSFYNNEISEKSEIFDDQFSVERPDGSNFTLKIRSTKLEDSAMYFCASSIGGRGIYGQYFGPGTRLTVT.

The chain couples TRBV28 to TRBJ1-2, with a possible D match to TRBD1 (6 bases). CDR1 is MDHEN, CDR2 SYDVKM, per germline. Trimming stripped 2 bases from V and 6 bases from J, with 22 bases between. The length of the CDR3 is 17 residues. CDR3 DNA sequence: TGTGCCAGCAGTTTAAGGGGGGGTTCCACGACCAGCCATGGCTACACCTTC. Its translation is CASSLRGGSTTSHGYTF.

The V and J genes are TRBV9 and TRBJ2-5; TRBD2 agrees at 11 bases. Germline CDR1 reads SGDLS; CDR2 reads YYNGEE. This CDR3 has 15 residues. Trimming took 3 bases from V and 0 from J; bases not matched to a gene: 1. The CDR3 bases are TGTGCCAGCAGCGCTAGCGGGGGGTACCAAGAGACCCAGTACTTC. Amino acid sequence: CASSASGGYQETQYF.

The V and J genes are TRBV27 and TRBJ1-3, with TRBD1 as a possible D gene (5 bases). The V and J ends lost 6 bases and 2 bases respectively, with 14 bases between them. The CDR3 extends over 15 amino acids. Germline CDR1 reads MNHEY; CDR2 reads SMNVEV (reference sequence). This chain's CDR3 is CASSLAGMAGNTIYF. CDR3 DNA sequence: TGTGCCAGCAGCCTTGCAGGGATGGCTGGAAACACCATATATTTT.

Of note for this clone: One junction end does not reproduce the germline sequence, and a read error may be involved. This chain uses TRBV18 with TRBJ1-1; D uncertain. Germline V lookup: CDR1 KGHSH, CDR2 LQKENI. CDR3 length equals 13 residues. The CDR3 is CASSPQRDTEAFF. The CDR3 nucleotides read TGTGCCAGCTCTCCACAGAGGGACACTGAAGCTTTCTTT.

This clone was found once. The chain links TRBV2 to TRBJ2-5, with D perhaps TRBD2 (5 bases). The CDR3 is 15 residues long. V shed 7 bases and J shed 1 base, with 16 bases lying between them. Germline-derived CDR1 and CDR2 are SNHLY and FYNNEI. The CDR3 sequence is CASIIRGFGQETQYF. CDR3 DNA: TGTGCCAGCATAATAAGAGGGTTCGGCCAAGAGACCCAGTACTTC.

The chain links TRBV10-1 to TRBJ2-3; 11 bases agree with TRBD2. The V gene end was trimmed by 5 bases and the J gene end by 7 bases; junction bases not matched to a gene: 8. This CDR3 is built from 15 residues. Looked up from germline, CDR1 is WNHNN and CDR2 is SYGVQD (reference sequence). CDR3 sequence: CASSTGTSGTYTQYF. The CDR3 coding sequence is TGCGCCAGCAGTACCGGGACTAGCGGAACCTATACGCAGTATTTT.

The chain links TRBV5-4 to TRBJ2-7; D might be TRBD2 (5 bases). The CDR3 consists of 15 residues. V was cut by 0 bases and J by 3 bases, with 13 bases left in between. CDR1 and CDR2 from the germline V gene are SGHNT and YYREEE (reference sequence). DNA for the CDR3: TGTGCCAGCAGCTTGGCCGGTGGGAGCAGCTACGAGCAGTACTTC. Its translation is CASSLAGGSSYEQYF.

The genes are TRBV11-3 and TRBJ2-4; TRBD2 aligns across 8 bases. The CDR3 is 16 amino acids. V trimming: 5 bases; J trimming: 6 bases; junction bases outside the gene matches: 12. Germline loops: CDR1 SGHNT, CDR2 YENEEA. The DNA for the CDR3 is TGTGCCAGCAGCACAGAAAGACTCGCGGGAGGAAACATTCAGTACTTC. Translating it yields CASSTERLAGGNIQYF. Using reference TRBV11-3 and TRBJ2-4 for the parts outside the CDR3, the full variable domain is EAGVVQSPRYKIIEKKQPVAFWCNPISGHNTLYWYLQNLGQGPELLIRYENEEAVDDSQLPKDRFSAERLKGVDSTLKIQPAELGDSAVYLCASSTERLAGGNIQYFGAGTRLSVL.

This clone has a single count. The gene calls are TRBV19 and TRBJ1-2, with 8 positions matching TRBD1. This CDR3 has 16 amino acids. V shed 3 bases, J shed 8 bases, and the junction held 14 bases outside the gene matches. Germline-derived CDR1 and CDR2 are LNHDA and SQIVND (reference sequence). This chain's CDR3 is CASSITWDRPAGGYTF. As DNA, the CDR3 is TGTGCCAGTAGTATCACTTGGGACAGGCCTGCTGGGGGCTACACCTTC.

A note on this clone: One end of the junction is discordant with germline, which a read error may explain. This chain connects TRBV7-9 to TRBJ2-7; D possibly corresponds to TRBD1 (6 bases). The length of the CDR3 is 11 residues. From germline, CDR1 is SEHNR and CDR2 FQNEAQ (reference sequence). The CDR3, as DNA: TGTTCCAGCAGCTTACAGGGCGAGCAGTACTTC. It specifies CSSSLQGEQYF.

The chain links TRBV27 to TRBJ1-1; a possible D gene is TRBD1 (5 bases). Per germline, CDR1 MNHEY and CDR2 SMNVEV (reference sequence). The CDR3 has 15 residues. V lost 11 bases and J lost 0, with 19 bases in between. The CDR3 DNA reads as TGTGCCTCCTCGGGGGAGAGGGATTTGAACACTGAAGCTTTCTTT. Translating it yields CASSGERDLNTEAFF.

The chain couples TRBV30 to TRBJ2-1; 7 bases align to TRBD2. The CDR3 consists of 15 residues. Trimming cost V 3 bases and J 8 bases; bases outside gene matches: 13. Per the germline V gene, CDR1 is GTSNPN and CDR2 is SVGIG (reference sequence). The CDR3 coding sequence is TGTGCCTGGAGCCTGGGGGGGAGATTTTTTGATGAGCAGTTCTTC. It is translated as CAWSLGGRFFDEQFF.

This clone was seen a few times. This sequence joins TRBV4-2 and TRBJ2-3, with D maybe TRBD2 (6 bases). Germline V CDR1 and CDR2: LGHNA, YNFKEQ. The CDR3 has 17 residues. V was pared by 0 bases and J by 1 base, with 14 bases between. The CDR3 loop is CASSQDRGGPRTDTQYF. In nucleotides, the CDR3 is TGTGCCAGCAGCCAAGATAGGGGAGGACCCCGCACAGATACGCAGTATTTT.

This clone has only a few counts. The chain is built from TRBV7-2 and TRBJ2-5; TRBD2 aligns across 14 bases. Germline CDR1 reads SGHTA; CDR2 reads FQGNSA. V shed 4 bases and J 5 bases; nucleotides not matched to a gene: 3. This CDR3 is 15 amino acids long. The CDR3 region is CASSSRLAGGETQYF. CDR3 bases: TGTGCCAGCAGCTCCAGACTAGCGGGAGGGGAGACCCAGTACTTC. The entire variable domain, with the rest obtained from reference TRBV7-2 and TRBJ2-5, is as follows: GAGVSQSPSNKVTEKGKDVELRCDPISGHTALYWYRQSLGQGLEFLIYFQGNSAPDKSGLPSDRFSAERTGGSVSTLTIQRTQQEDSAVYLCASSSRLAGGETQYFGPGTRLLVL.

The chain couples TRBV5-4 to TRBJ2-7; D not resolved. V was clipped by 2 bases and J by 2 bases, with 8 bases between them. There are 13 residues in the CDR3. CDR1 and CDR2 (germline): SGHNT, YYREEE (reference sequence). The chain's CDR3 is CASSFGEAYEQYF. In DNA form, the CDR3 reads TGTGCCAGCAGCTTCGGAGAAGCCTACGAGCAGTACTTC.

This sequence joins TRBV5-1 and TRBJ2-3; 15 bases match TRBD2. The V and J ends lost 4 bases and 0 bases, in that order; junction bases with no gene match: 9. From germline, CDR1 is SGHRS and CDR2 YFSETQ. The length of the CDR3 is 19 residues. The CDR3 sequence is CASSKRTSGRGASTDTQYF. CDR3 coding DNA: TGCGCCAGCAGCAAAAGGACTAGCGGGAGGGGTGCTAGCACAGATACGCAGTATTTT.

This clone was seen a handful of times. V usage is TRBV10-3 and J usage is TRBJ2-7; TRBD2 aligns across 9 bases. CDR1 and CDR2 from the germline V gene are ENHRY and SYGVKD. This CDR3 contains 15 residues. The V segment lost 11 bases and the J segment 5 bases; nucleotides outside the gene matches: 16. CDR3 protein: CASRRESGGPDEQYF. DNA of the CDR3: TGTGCCTCCCGAAGGGAAAGCGGGGGGCCCGACGAGCAGTACTTC.